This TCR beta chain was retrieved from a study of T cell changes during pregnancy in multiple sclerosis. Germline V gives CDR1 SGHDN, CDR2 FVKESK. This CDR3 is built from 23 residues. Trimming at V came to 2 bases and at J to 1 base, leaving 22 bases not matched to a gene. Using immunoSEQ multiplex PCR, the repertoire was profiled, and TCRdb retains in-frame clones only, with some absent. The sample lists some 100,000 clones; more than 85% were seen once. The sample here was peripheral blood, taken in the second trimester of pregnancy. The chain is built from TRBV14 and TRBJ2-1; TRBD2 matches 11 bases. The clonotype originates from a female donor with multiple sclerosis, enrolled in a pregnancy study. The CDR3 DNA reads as TGTGCCAGCAGCCAACCAACCCTAGCGGGAGGCCTGGGGAATGCGGTTTCCTACAATGAGCAGTTCTTC. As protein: CASSQPTLAGGLGNAVSYNEQFF.